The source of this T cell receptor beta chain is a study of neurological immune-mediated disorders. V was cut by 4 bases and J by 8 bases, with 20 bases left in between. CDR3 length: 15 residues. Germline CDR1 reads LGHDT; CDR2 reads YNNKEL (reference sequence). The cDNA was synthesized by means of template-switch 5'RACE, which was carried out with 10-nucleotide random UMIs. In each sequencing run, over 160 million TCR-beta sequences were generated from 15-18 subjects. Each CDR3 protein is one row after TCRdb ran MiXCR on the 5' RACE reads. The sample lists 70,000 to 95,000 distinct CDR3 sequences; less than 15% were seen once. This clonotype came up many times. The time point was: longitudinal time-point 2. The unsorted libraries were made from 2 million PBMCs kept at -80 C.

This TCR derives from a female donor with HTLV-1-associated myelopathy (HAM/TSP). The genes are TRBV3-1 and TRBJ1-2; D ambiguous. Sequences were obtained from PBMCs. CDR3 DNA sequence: TGTGCCAGCAGCCTCCGAGCGGCAGGCACTACCGGCTACACCTTC. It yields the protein CASSLRAAGTTGYTF.